The sample holds many counts of the clone carrying this T cell receptor beta chain. The antigen is undetermined. Sample time point: newly diagnosed GD, antithyroid drugs for less than 3 months. Isolated PBMC RNA provided the starting material for the TCR library. This sample is part of a study of regulatory T cells in long-lasting Graves disease. This CDR3 is built from 15 residues. Trimming took off 5 bases at V and 1 base at J, with 14 bases between the two ends. The authors built TCR beta libraries using iRepertoire HTBI primers and Arm-PCR of CDR3 regions. MiXCR was run by TCRdb on the multiplex PCR reads, yielding one entry per CDR3 protein. The sample carries around 500,000 distinct CDR3 sequences, roughly 13% recorded once. Study results and limitations: With 2,500 to 3,500 shared public clonotypes, persistent patients exceeded new patients, who shared about 1,000. With persistent disease, TRBV28, TRBJ1-2 and TRBJ2-5 were the favored segments.

These same records also appear under a second study, on T cells in Graves' hyperthyroidism and ophthalmopathy. In that study: Ophthalmopathy stood apart from stable hyperthyroidism in a 13 V-J model.

The clonotype comes from a young man with Graves disease. This chain uses TRBV12-3 or TRBV12-4 with TRBJ1-2; D is unresolved. The source material was peripheral blood mononuclear cells (PBMCs), sampled at new diagnosis, from a patient treated with antithyroid drugs. The chain's CDR3 is CASSPPHMSNYGYTF. Here the CDR3 DNA reads TGTGCCAGCAGTCCCCCCCACATGAGTAACTATGGCTACACCTTC.